This T cell receptor beta chain originates from a study of blood T cell repertoires in COVID-19. Study information: Sites in the United States, Italy and Spain provided acute and convalescent COVID-19 samples.

Participants came from 24 US areas, aged about 18 to 89 years. Cohorts were assigned according to the clinical history that participants reported. Profiled with immunoSEQ multiplex PCR; TCRdb holds only in-frame clones, not every one. Counted here are around 280,000 clones, around 85% occurring once; the ten biggest clones make up approximately 5.7%. The CDR3 is 15 amino acids. CDR1 MDHEN and CDR2 SYDVKM come from the germline V gene. Between the trimmed V and J ends, which lost 6 bases and 7 bases, there was a span of 18 bases. This TCR was sampled from a middle-aged woman who had recovered from COVID-19. Source material: PBMCs or T cells enriched from blood (not recorded which). V usage is TRBV28 and J usage is TRBJ2-2, with a weak D call TRBD1 (6 bases). The CDR3 nucleotides read TGTGCCAGCAGCCCCAATTGGGGGCCGGTCGGGGAGCTGTTTTTT. Its protein product is CASSPNWGPVGELFF.